This T cell receptor (beta chain) was recorded in a study of control samples from healthy donors and cancer patients. Germline V CDR1 and CDR2: MNHNY, SVGAGI (reference sequence). Trimming stripped 5 bases from V and 0 bases from J, with 20 bases between. The CDR3 runs to 17 residues. Using immunoSEQ multiplex PCR, the repertoire was profiled, and TCRdb retains in-frame clones only, with some absent. The data show about 140,000 clones, around 90% seen once. The material sequenced was blood. The chain uses TRBV6-6 and TRBJ2-7; D perhaps matches TRBD1 (6 bases). This TCR derives from a man between 18 and 35 years old in good health. CDR3 bases: TGTGCCAGCAGTCAAATATCCGCGAACAGGGACTCCTACGAGCAGTACTTC. Protein product: CASSQISANRDSYEQYF.